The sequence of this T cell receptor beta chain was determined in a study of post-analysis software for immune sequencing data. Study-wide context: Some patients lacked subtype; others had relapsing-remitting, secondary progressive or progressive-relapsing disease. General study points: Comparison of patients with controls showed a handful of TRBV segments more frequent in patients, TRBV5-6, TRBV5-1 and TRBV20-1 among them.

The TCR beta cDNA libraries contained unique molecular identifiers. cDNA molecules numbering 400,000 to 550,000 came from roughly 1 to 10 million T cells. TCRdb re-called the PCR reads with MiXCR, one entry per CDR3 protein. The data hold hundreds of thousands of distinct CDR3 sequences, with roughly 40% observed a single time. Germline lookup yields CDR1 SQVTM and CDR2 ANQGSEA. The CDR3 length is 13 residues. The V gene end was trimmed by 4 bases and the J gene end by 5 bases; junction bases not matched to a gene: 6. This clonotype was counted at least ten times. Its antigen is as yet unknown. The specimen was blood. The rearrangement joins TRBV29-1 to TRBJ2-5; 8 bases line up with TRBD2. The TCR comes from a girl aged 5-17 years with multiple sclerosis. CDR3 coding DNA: TGCAGCGTTGGAGCGGGAGTGGGGGAGACCCAGTACTTC. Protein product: CSVGAGVGETQYF. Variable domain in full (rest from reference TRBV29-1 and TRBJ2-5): SAVISQKPSRDICQRGTSLTIQCQVDSQVTMMFWYRQQPGQSLTLIATANQGSEATYESGFVIDKFPISRPNLTFSTLTVSNMSPEDSSIYLCSVGAGVGETQYFGPGTRLLVL.